The 27 T cell receptor beta chains given below trace back to one sample, sequenced in a study of T cell repertoires in cytomegalovirus infection. No antigen has been identified for these receptors. Via MiXCR, TCRdb re-called the reads, giving one row per CDR3 protein. The repertoire holds fewer than 200,000 distinct CDR3 sequences, with roughly 22% as singletons. Sequenced here: CD8+ T cells from cultured PBMCs, sampled from culture after CMV antigen stimulation. These receptor sequences come from a human donor in good health (CMV status not recorded). Some clones in this sample may be carry-over from other donors' samples.

The rearrangement links TRBV7-8 to TRBJ2-1; D may correspond to TRBD1 or TRBD2 (5 bases each). Germline CDR1 and CDR2: SGHVS and FQNEAQ. V was pared by 3 bases and J by 7 bases, with 13 bases between. The CDR3 has 14 residues. CDR3 protein: CASSFPGPHNEQFF. In DNA form, the CDR3 reads TGTGCCAGCAGCTTCCCGGGACCCCATAATGAGCAGTTCTTC.

At least ten counts were recorded for this clonotype. The chain links TRBV4-3 to TRBJ2-5, with unresolved D. Trimming left V 0 bases short and J 2 bases short, with 7 bases between. The CDR3 contains 14 residues. Germline lookup yields CDR1 LGHNA and CDR2 YSLEER. The CDR3 region is CASSQDLEQETQYF. As DNA, the CDR3 is TGCGCCAGCAGCCAAGATCTGGAACAAGAGACCCAGTACTTC.

There are a few counts of this clonotype. Written as DNA, the CDR3 is TGTGCCAGCAGTTTAGCGAGTGGGCAGGCCTCGGGGCCCCAGCATTTT. This encodes CASSLASGQASGPQHF. The rearrangement uses TRBV12-3 or TRBV12-4 and TRBJ1-5; D unclear. V was pared by 0 bases and J by 9 bases, with 18 bases between. The CDR3 consists of 16 residues.

The CDR3 region has the DNA TGTGCCAGCAGTGAGGGGAAGACTGACCCAAAGGATGAGCAGTTCTTC. Encoded protein: CASSEGKTDPKDEQFF. V and J are TRBV2 and TRBJ2-1; D is unresolved. The CDR3 consists of 16 residues. CDR1 is SNHLY, CDR2 FYNNEI, per germline. The V gene lost 3 bases and the J gene lost 8 bases, with 20 bases spanning the gap.

The chain links TRBV7-2 to TRBJ1-4, with TRBD1 identical over 7 bases. The trim removed 7 bases at V and 10 bases at J, leaving 6 bases unmatched. CDR1 SGHTA and CDR2 FQGNSA come from the germline V gene. The CDR3 loop spans 12 amino acids. CDR3 in DNA: TGTGCCAGCATGGCAGGGGGGGGAAAACTGTTTTTT. Translation: CASMAGGGKLFF.

The chain combines TRBV11-2 with TRBJ2-7; no firm D call. Trimming pared 5 bases from V and 6 bases from J, leaving 14 bases between. CDR3 size: 13 residues. Germline V CDR1 and CDR2: SGHAT, FQNNGV. For the CDR3, the DNA is TGTGCCAGCAGCCACGCGGACCCCCGCGAGCAGTACTTC. Encoded protein: CASSHADPREQYF.

This clonotype was found a few times. The chain employs TRBV6-5 and TRBJ1-6, with TRBD1 as a possible D gene (5 bases). Trimming removed 4 bases at V and 10 bases at J, with 17 bases between. This CDR3 is built from 15 residues. Germline lookup yields CDR1 MNHEY and CDR2 SVGAGI. CDR3 region: CASSLHRDYSSPLHF. The CDR3 nucleotides read TGTGCCAGCAGTTTGCACCGGGACTATTCATCACCCCTCCACTTT.

This clonotype was observed a handful of times. The gene calls are TRBV6-1 and TRBJ1-5; 7 bases map to TRBD1. This CDR3 is built from 16 residues. Germline values: CDR1 MNHNS, CDR2 SASEGT. Trimming removed 5 bases from V and 0 bases from J; junction bases left unmatched: 7. Written as DNA, the CDR3 is TGTGCCAGCAGTCCTATCAGGGGGTATAGCAATCAGCCCCAGCATTTT. Translating gives CASSPIRGYSNQPQHF.

DNA for the CDR3: TGTGCCAGCAGTTACTCCAGCGGTTACAATGAGCAGTTCTTC. It codes for CASSYSSGYNEQFF. The J gene is TRBJ2-1, the V gene TRBV6-2 or TRBV6-3; possible D gene TRBD2, 5 bases. V was shortened by 0 bases and J by 4 bases, with 7 bases between the two germline ends. Germline V gene sequence: CDR1 MNHEY, CDR2 SVGEGT. The CDR3 is 14 amino acids.

The CDR3 region has the DNA TGTGCCAGCAGGGGTGGACAGGGGGTCACCGGGGAGCTGTTTTTT. Protein product: CASRGGQGVTGELFF. The chain links TRBV6-1 to TRBJ2-2, with 10 bases lining up with TRBD1. The CDR3 length is 15 residues. V shed 6 bases and J 4 bases; nucleotides not matched to a gene: 5. The V gene's germline CDR1 is MNHNS and CDR2 SASEGT.

This clonotype showed up just a few times. The rearrangement uses TRBV27 and TRBJ1-5, with TRBD1 identical over 7 bases. The germline V gene has CDR1 MNHEY and CDR2 SMNVEV (reference sequence). V lost 11 bases and J lost 3; bases outside the gene matches: 13. The CDR3 has 15 residues. CDR3 DNA: TGTGCCTGCAAACAGACGACAGGGTACAATCAGCCCCAGCATTTT. It specifies CACKQTTGYNQPQHF.

The chain uses TRBV27 and TRBJ1-1, with D unclear. The CDR3 extends over 15 amino acids. The germline CDR1 and CDR2 sequences are MNHEY and SMNVEV (reference sequence). Trimming left V 8 bases short and J 1 base short, with 17 bases between. The CDR3 loop reads CASLQVWGANTEAFF. DNA for the CDR3: TGTGCCAGCCTCCAAGTGTGGGGTGCGAACACTGAAGCTTTCTTT.

This clonotype turned up a few times. The chain joins TRBV29-1 to TRBJ1-2, with TRBD1 matching 7 bases. Germline CDR1 is SQVTM and CDR2 is ANQGSEA. This CDR3 has 13 residues. V trimming: 3 bases; J trimming: 3 bases; junction bases outside the gene matches: 4. The CDR3 DNA is TGCAGCGTTGACACAGGGGACGACTATGGCTACACCTTC. Protein product: CSVDTGDDYGYTF.

The chain employs TRBV7-2 and TRBJ1-6, with 7 bases matching TRBD1. The CDR3 is made up of 16 amino acids. Germline V gene sequence: CDR1 SGHTA, CDR2 FQGNSA. Trimming removed 2 bases from V and 7 bases from J; junction bases left unmatched: 8. This chain's CDR3 is CASSLRTGVLNSPLHF. The CDR3 coding sequence is TGTGCCAGCAGCTTAAGAACAGGGGTTTTAAATTCACCCCTCCACTTT.

A single count supports this clonotype. V gene TRBV2 combines with J gene TRBJ1-3; D unresolved. Germline CDR1 SNHLY, CDR2 FYNNEI. V lost 6 bases, J lost 2 bases, and 11 bases lay in between. This CDR3 is built from 14 residues. The CDR3 sequence: CASSPAPTGNTIYF. Written as DNA, the CDR3 is TGTGCCAGCAGCCCGGCGCCCACTGGAAACACCATATATTTT.

V usage is TRBV27 and J usage is TRBJ2-1; maybe TRBD1 (5 bases). The germline V gene encodes CDR1 MNHEY and CDR2 SMNVEV (reference sequence). CDR3 length: 12 residues. Trimming stripped 3 bases from V and 7 bases from J, with 7 bases between. This CDR3 is CASSFQGNEQFF. The CDR3 DNA sequence: TGTGCCAGCAGTTTTCAGGGAAATGAGCAGTTCTTC.

This clonotype was picked up many times. The chain uses TRBV5-1 and TRBJ2-1; 7 bases are a match to TRBD2. Germline V CDR1 and CDR2: SGHRS, YFSETQ. This CDR3 comprises 13 residues. The V and J ends lost 0 bases and 10 bases, in that order; junction bases with no gene match: 4. The CDR3 coding sequence is TGCGCCAGCAGCTTGGCTGGGGGGGAAGAGCAGTTCTTC. This gives the protein CASSLAGGEEQFF.

This clonotype turned up a few times. One end of the junction does not line up with germline, which may come from a read error. The rearrangement uses TRBV4-2 and TRBJ2-3, with 7 bases fitting TRBD2. The CDR3 is made up of 15 amino acids. Germline lookup yields CDR1 LGHNA and CDR2 YNFKEQ. CDR3: CANSHLSGDGDTQYF. The CDR3 nucleotides are TGTGCCAACAGCCACCTCAGCGGGGATGGAGATACGCAGTATTTT.

There are a few counts of this clonotype. V and J are TRBV7-8 and TRBJ2-5, with D possibly TRBD2 on 5 matching bases. CDR1 is SGHVS and CDR2 is FQNEAQ in the germline V gene. The CDR3 covers 11 residues. Trimming shortened V by 7 bases and J by 5 bases, and 8 bases separated the two germline ends. CDR3 loop: CASIRGETQYF. The CDR3, as DNA: TGTGCCAGCATCAGAGGGGAGACCCAGTACTTC. The complete variable domain, with remaining parts taken from reference TRBV7-8 and TRBJ2-5, reads GAGVSQSPRYKVAKRGQDVALRCDPISGHVSLFWYQQALGQGPEFLTYFQNEAQLDKSGLPSDRFFAERPEGSVSTLKIQRTQQEDSAVYLCASIRGETQYFGPGTRLLVL.

The chain links TRBV6-1 to TRBJ1-1, with TRBD1 identical over 8 bases. The CDR3 spans 12 residues. V was clipped by 6 bases and J by 7 bases; unmatched bases: 4. CDR1 MNHNS and CDR2 SASEGT come from the germline V gene. The CDR3 loop reads CASSGQGCEAFF. CDR3 in DNA: TGTGCCAGCAGCGGACAGGGTTGTGAAGCTTTCTTT.

This clonotype was found a few times. J is TRBJ1-2 and V is TRBV13, with TRBD1 matching over 9 bases. Germline values: CDR1 PRHDT, CDR2 FYEKMQ (reference sequence). CDR3 length: 14 residues. Losses at the gene ends were 5 bases for V and 5 bases for J; bases not matched to a gene: 6. CDR3 amino acids: CASSVTGGNYGYTF. The CDR3 coding sequence is TGTGCCAGCAGCGTGACAGGGGGGAATTATGGCTACACCTTC. Using reference TRBV13 and TRBJ1-2 for the parts outside the CDR3, the full variable domain is AAGVIQSPRHLIKEKRETATLKCYPIPRHDTVYWYQQGPGQDPQFLISFYEKMQSDKGSIPDRFSAQQFSDYHSELNMSSLELGDSALYFCASSVTGGNYGYTFGSGTRLTVV.

V gene TRBV6-8 combines with J gene TRBJ1-5; D not certain. The CDR3 runs to 14 residues. V dropped 2 bases and J dropped 1 base, with 6 bases sitting between them. CDR1 and CDR2 (germline): MNHGY, SAAAGT. CDR3: CASSYGNSNQPQHF. CDR3 nucleotide sequence: TGTGCCAGCAGTTACGGAAACAGCAATCAGCCCCAGCATTTT.

The rearrangement uses TRBV12-3 or TRBV12-4 and TRBJ1-5, with 10 bases matching TRBD1. This CDR3 has 15 residues. V lost 6 bases and J lost 4; bases outside the gene matches: 6. The CDR3 region has the DNA TGTGCCAGCAGCCCAGGGACAGGGGAAAATCAGCCCCAGCATTTT. It yields the protein CASSPGTGENQPQHF.

The chain uses TRBV4-1 and TRBJ2-3; tentative D call: TRBD2 (5 bases). The germline V gene has CDR1 MGHRA and CDR2 YSYEKL. This CDR3 has 15 residues. Trimming removed 4 bases from V and 1 base from J, with 12 bases in between. The CDR3 bases are TGCGCCAGCAGCCTCCAATTCGGGGGCACAGATACGCAGTATTTT. Translated: CASSLQFGGTDTQYF.

This clonotype was seen a handful of times. Here the CDR3 DNA reads TGTGCCAGCAGTTACTCAAGGACAGGGTCCGGGGAGCTGTTTTTT. It translates to CASSYSRTGSGELFF. The J gene is TRBJ2-2, the V gene TRBV6-2 or TRBV6-3; TRBD1 matches 8 bases. Germline CDR1 reads MNHEY; CDR2 reads SVGEGT. Trimming took 0 bases from V and 6 from J; bases not matched to a gene: 3. The length of the CDR3 is 15 residues.

This clonotype appeared a few times. V gene TRBV7-8 combines with J gene TRBJ2-3; 9 nucleotides match TRBD2. CDR1 is SGHVS and CDR2 is FQNEAQ in the germline V gene. After removal of 1 base from V and 8 bases from J, the junction contained 4 bases not matched to a gene. CDR3 length: 14 residues. CDR3 nucleotide sequence: TGTGCCAGCAGCTTAGGGAGCGGGGGGACTACGCAGTATTTT. It yields the protein CASSLGSGGTTQYF.

A few counts support this clonotype. The rearrangement uses TRBV6-1 and TRBJ1-5, with D perhaps TRBD1 (5 bases). CDR3 size: 15 residues. Between the trimmed V and J ends, which lost 5 bases and 0 bases, there was a span of 11 bases. Germline V CDR1 and CDR2: MNHNS, SASEGT. CDR3 sequence: CASSFRDFSNQPQHF. The DNA for the CDR3 is TGTGCCAGCAGTTTCCGGGACTTTAGCAATCAGCCCCAGCATTTT.